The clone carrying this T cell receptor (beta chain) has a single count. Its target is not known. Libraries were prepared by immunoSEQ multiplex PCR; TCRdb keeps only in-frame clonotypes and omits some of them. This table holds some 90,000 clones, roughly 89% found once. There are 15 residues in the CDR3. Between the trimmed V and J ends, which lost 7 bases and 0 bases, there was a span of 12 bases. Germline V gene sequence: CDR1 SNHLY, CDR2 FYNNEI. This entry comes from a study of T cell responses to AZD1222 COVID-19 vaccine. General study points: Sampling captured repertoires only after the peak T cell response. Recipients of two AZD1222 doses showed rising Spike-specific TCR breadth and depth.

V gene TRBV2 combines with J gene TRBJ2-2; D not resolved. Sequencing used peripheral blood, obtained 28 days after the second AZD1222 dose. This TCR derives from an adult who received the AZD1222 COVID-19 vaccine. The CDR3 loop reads CASTAGRTNTGELFF. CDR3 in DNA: TGTGCCAGCACCGCCGGTAGAACGAACACCGGGGAGCTGTTTTTT.